The 13 T cell receptor beta chains below all came from one sample that was sequenced in a study of cytomegalovirus exposure and HLA in healthy donors. Both 60 Vbeta primers and 13 Jbeta primers went into the PCR. The protocol was immunoSEQ multiplex PCR, while the TCRdb copy is restricted to in-frame clones and leaves out a portion. In the table there are about 210,000 clones, approximately 80% of which are singletons. Sequenced: PBMCs. The receptor set was obtained from a woman in her fifties or sixties in good health and CMV-seropositive.

This sequence joins TRBV29-1 and TRBJ2-1; D may be TRBD1 (6 bases). The V gene's germline CDR1 is SQVTM and CDR2 ANQGSEA. The V end lost 1 base, the J end lost 2 bases, and 9 bases lay between the germline ends. There are 14 residues in the CDR3. The CDR3 is CSVEGTVTYNEQFF. CDR3 coding DNA: TGCAGCGTTGAAGGGACAGTGACCTACAATGAGCAGTTCTTC.

The rearrangement uses TRBV6-4 and TRBJ2-3; 7 nucleotides line up with TRBD1. Germline lookup yields CDR1 MRHNA and CDR2 SNTAGT. Trimming took 2 bases from V and 4 from J; bases not matched to a gene: 6. This CDR3 is 15 amino acids long. The DNA of the CDR3 is TGTGCCAGCAGTGACGGGGTCCAGGGGGCAGATACGCAGTATTTT. Protein: CASSDGVQGADTQYF.

The rearrangement links TRBV5-8 to TRBJ2-5, with TRBD1 identical over 7 bases. This CDR3 has 15 amino acids. The V gene's germline CDR1 is SGHTS and CDR2 YDEGEE. The V gene end was trimmed by 4 bases and the J gene end by 3 bases; junction bases not matched to a gene: 9. The CDR3 nucleotides are TGTGCCAGCAGCAGCCCCGGGACAGTGAAAGAGACCCAGTACTTC. Protein sequence: CASSSPGTVKETQYF.

The table lists this clone with a count of one. This rearrangement joins TRBV19 to TRBJ2-1, with D tentatively TRBD1 (5 bases). Per germline, CDR1 LNHDA and CDR2 SQIVND (reference sequence). V lost 3 bases, J lost 2 bases, and 8 bases lay in between. This CDR3 is 14 amino acids long. The CDR3 sequence is CASSILGAYNEQFF. The DNA for the CDR3 is TGTGCCAGTAGTATTCTAGGGGCCTACAATGAGCAGTTCTTC.

This clone was detected a few times. This rearrangement joins TRBV19 to TRBJ1-1; D is perhaps TRBD1 (6 bases). Germline V gene lookup returns CDR1 LNHDA and CDR2 SQIVND (reference sequence). V was trimmed by 6 bases and J by 4 bases, leaving 9 bases between them. The CDR3 contains 12 residues. CDR3 residues: CASRTGFTEAFF. CDR3 bases: TGTGCCAGTAGGACAGGTTTCACTGAAGCTTTCTTT.

This rearrangement joins TRBV6-1 to TRBJ2-3; perhaps TRBD1 as D (6 bases). V lost 3 bases and J 0 bases, leaving 16 bases between the germline ends. The V gene's germline CDR1 is MNHNS and CDR2 SASEGT. The CDR3 is 17 amino acids. CDR3 DNA: TGTGCCAGCAGTGATCCATCGGACAGTGTAAGCACAGATACGCAGTATTTT. Its protein is CASSDPSDSVSTDTQYF.

The rearrangement uses TRBV2 and TRBJ2-3; 8 bases align to TRBD1. Per the germline V gene, CDR1 is SNHLY and CDR2 is FYNNEI. The CDR3 runs 12 residues. V was pared by 9 bases and J by 1 base, with 0 bases of the junction left unmatched. CDR3 loop: CARGQGTDTQYF. CDR3 nucleotide sequence: TGTGCCAGGGGACAGGGCACAGATACGCAGTATTTT. Variable domain in full (rest from reference TRBV2 and TRBJ2-3): EPEVTQTPSHQVTQMGQEVILRCVPISNHLYFYWYRQILGQKVEFLVSFYNNEISEKSEIFDDQFSVERPDGSNFTLKIRSTKLEDSAMYFCARGQGTDTQYFGPGTRLTVL.

This clone came up once. Different DNA sequences within this sample yield the same CDR3. The V and J genes are TRBV18 and TRBJ2-7, with TRBD1 as a possible D gene (6 bases). Germline CDR1 and CDR2: KGHSH and LQKENI. V was trimmed by 5 bases and J by 1 base, leaving 9 bases between them. This CDR3 has 13 residues. CDR3 nucleotide sequence: TGTGCCAGCTCATTGGACAGATCCTACGAGCAGTACTTC. This encodes CASSLDRSYEQYF.

This chain joins TRBV20-1 and TRBJ2-5; D not certain. The DNA end favors TRBJ2-7, so the J call may be wrong. This CDR3 region has 11 residues. CDR1 and CDR2 (germline): DFQATT, SNEGSKA (reference sequence). This chain's CDR3 is CSATPTYEQYF. DNA of the CDR3: TGCAGTGCCACCCCCACCTACGAGCAGTACTTC.

The V and J genes are TRBV14 and TRBJ1-1, with 9 bases identical to TRBD1. In germline, CDR1 is SGHDN, CDR2 FVKESK. The CDR3 is made up of 16 amino acids. Trimming cost V 4 bases and J 5 bases; bases outside gene matches: 11. In nucleotides, the CDR3 is TGTGCCAGCAGCCCTGCCGGGACAGGGCGTCGGACTGAAGCTTTCTTT. It translates to CASSPAGTGRRTEAFF.

This clone was observed a handful of times. CDR3 bases: TGTGCCAGCAGCTTGACTCACACCGGGGAGCTGTTTTTT. Protein product: CASSLTHTGELFF. The gene calls are TRBV5-4 and TRBJ2-2, with D unclear. Trimming pared 1 base from V and 3 bases from J, leaving 4 bases between. Per germline, CDR1 SGHNT and CDR2 YYREEE (reference sequence). This CDR3 has 13 residues. The full variable domain, with the rest looked up from reference TRBV5-4 and TRBJ2-2, is ETGVTQSPTHLIKTRGQQVTLRCSSQSGHNTVSWYQQALGQGPQFIFQYYREEENGRGNFPPRFSGLQFPNYSSELNVNALELDDSALYLCASSLTHTGELFFGEGSRLTVL.

The J gene is TRBJ2-3, the V gene TRBV19; D gene unclear. This CDR3 is 14 amino acids long. CDR1 is LNHDA, CDR2 SQIVND, per germline (reference sequence). The ends were cut back, 1 base at V and 2 bases at J, with 7 bases in the middle. The CDR3: CASSIGRYTDTQYF. CDR3 in DNA: TGTGCCAGTAGTATAGGCAGGTACACAGATACGCAGTATTTT.

This clone was found a few times. This sequence joins TRBV7-9 and TRBJ1-1, with 10 bases aligning to TRBD1. Germline V gene lookup returns CDR1 SEHNR and CDR2 FQNEAQ (reference sequence). Trimming at V came to 5 bases and at J to 3 bases, leaving 6 bases not matched to a gene. The CDR3 contains 15 residues. This chain's CDR3 is CASSEGGTGDTEAFF. In DNA form, the CDR3 reads TGTGCCAGCAGCGAGGGGGGGACAGGGGACACTGAAGCTTTCTTT.